This T cell receptor beta chain originates from a study of breast tumors, draining lymph nodes, adjacent tissues. V was clipped by 3 bases and J by 3 bases, with 14 bases between them. The CDR3 covers 16 residues. Germline CDR1 reads LGHNA; CDR2 reads YSLEER. TCRdb called the multiplex PCR reads again in MiXCR, with one record for every CDR3 protein. Among about 53,000 distinct CDR3 sequences listed, roughly 40% were seen once. This clonotype was detected many times. The sequence derives from a female donor with breast cancer. Some clones in this sample may be carry-over from other donors' samples. V is TRBV4-3 and J is TRBJ2-2, with a possible D match to TRBD2 (6 bases). The sample comprised breast tumor tissue. The CDR3 DNA follows: TGCGCCAGCAGCCAGCGCGGGACTCCGCACACCGGGGAGCTGTTTTTT. It codes for CASSQRGTPHTGELFF.